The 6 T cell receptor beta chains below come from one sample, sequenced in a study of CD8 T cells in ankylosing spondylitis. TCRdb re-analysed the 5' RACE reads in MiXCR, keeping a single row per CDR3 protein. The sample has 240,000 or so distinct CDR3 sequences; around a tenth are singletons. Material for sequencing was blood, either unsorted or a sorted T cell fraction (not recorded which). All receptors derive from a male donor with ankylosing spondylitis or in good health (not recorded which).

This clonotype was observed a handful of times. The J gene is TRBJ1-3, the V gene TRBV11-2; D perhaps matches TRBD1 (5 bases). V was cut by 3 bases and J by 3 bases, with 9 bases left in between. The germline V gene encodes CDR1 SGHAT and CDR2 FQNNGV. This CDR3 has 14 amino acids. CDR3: CASSFQGLGNTIYF. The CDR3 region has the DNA TGTGCCAGCAGCTTCCAGGGACTTGGAAACACCATATATTTT.

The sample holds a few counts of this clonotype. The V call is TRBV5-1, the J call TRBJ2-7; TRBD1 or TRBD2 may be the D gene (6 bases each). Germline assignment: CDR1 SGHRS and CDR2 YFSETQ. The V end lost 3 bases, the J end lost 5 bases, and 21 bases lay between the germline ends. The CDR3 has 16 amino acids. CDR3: CASSWGAGSSVHEQYF. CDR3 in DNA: TGCGCCAGCAGCTGGGGGGCCGGGAGTAGCGTCCACGAGCAGTACTTC.

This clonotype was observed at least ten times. CDR3 sequence reads: CASMEQTGGIDEQFF. The CDR3 DNA is TGTGCCAGCATGGAACAAACAGGGGGAATTGATGAGCAGTTCTTC. This rearrangement joins TRBV6-1 to TRBJ2-1; 8 bases agree with TRBD1. The CDR3 consists of 15 residues. V shed 7 bases and J 8 bases; nucleotides not matched to a gene: 13. Germline CDR1 is MNHNS and CDR2 is SASEGT.

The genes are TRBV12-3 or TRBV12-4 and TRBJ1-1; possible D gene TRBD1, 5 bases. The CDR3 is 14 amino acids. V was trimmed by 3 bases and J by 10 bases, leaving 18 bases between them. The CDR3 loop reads CASSFQSHGAAAFF. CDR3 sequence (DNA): TGTGCCAGCAGTTTTCAGTCCCACGGGGCTGCAGCTTTCTTT.

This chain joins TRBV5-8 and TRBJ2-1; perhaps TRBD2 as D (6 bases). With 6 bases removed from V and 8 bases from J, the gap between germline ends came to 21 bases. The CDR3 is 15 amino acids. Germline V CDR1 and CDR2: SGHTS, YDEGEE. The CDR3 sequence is CASKRPEGTFYEQFF. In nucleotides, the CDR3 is TGTGCCAGCAAGAGACCGGAGGGTACTTTCTATGAGCAGTTCTTC.

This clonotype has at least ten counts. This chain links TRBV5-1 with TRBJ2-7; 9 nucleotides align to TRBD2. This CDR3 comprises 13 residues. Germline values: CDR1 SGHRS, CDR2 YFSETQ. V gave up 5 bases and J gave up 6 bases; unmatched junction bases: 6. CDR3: CASRPSGAGEQYF. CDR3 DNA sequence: TGCGCCAGCAGGCCTAGCGGGGCTGGCGAGCAGTACTTC.